One sample yielded the 15 T cell receptor beta chains listed below, sequenced in a study of breast tumors, draining lymph nodes, adjacent tissues. Each CDR3 protein gets one entry after TCRdb re-called the multiplex PCR reads with MiXCR. This repertoire shows fewer than 150,000 distinct CDR3 sequences, 21% found once; its top ten account for 2.2%. Breast cancer patients provided tissue from their axillary draining lymph nodes. The sequenced sample was axillary lymph node tissue. The source of these receptors is a female donor with breast cancer. Some clones in this sample may be carry-over from other donors' samples.

This clonotype was recorded many times. The V call is TRBV7-3, the J call TRBJ2-2; 7 bases are shared with TRBD2. This CDR3 has 15 amino acids. Germline V CDR1 and CDR2: SGHTA, FQGTGA. After removal of 3 bases from V and 1 base from J, the junction contained 2 bases not matched to a gene. The CDR3 nucleotides are TGTGCCAGCAGCTTCTGGGGGGGGAACACCGGGGAGCTGTTTTTT. Encoded protein: CASSFWGGNTGELFF.

This clonotype was counted many times. J is TRBJ2-7 and V is TRBV18; weak D call: TRBD1 (6 bases). The CDR3 consists of 14 residues. The germline V and J ends were trimmed by 0 bases and 6 bases, with 12 bases remaining between them. The germline CDR1 and CDR2 sequences are KGHSH and LQKENI. As DNA, the CDR3 is TGTGCCAGCTCACCACCCCGCCAGGGGAGCGAGCAGTACTTC. It yields the protein CASSPPRQGSEQYF.

This clonotype was counted ten times or more. The V gene is TRBV20-1, the J gene TRBJ2-7, with D tentatively TRBD2 (6 bases). Trimming removed 3 bases at V and 5 bases at J, with 17 bases between. The germline V gene has CDR1 DFQATT and CDR2 SNEGSKA (reference sequence). This CDR3 has 14 residues. The CDR3 here is CSARREDLADEQYF. DNA of the CDR3: TGCAGTGCTAGGAGGGAGGACCTGGCAGACGAGCAGTACTTC.

A few counts support this clonotype. The chain is built from TRBV28 and TRBJ1-2, with TRBD1 as a possible D gene (6 bases). Looked up from germline, CDR1 is MDHEN and CDR2 is SYDVKM. This CDR3 region has 15 residues. Trimming pared 4 bases from V and 3 bases from J, leaving 15 bases between. The CDR3 DNA is TGTGCCAGCAGTTGCAAGGCGGGACAAGACTATGGCTACACCTTC. Translation gives CASSCKAGQDYGYTF.

The table lists this clonotype with many counts. The chain joins TRBV12-3 or TRBV12-4 to TRBJ2-7; 11 bases are a match to TRBD1. Germline trimming cut 1 base from V and 5 bases from J; bases unmatched to any gene: 7. The CDR3 consists of 16 residues. CDR3 bases: TGTGCCAGCAGTTTAGGACTCGGGGGACAGGGGGACGAGCAGTACTTC. Translation: CASSLGLGGQGDEQYF.

This clonotype was seen at least ten times. This chain joins TRBV2 and TRBJ2-1, with TRBD2 matching over 8 bases. Looked up from germline, CDR1 is SNHLY and CDR2 is FYNNEI. This CDR3 has 15 residues. V lost 10 bases and J lost 3; bases outside the gene matches: 11. CDR3 nucleotides: TGTGCCACCCGTGGCGATAGCGGGAACTACAATGAGCAGTTCTTC. Its protein product is CATRGDSGNYNEQFF.

The sample holds many counts of this clonotype. This chain links TRBV29-1 with TRBJ2-1, with D possibly being TRBD1 (5 bases). Germline V CDR1 and CDR2: SQVTM, ANQGSEA. V was shortened by 3 bases and J by 4 bases, with 7 bases between the two germline ends. The length of the CDR3 is 12 residues. The CDR3 DNA sequence: TGCAGCGTTGAGGGGCAGTACAATGAGCAGTTCTTC. It is translated as CSVEGQYNEQFF.

In regard to this clonotype: It is likely a read error, because the conserved phenylalanine at the end of the CDR3 is missing. The chain uses TRBV5-6 and TRBJ2-7; 10 bases agree with TRBD1. This CDR3 region has 15 residues. The V and J ends lost 5 bases and 6 bases, in that order; junction bases with no gene match: 11. CDR1 and CDR2 from the germline V gene are SGHDT and YYEEEE. For the CDR3, the DNA is TGTGCCAGCAGGGGTTTAAGACAGGGGGCGTCCGAGCAGTACCTT. Its translation: CASRGLRQGASEQYL.

This clonotype has more than one count but fewer than ten. The chain has TRBV27 and TRBJ2-1; D is perhaps TRBD2 (6 bases). There are 15 residues in the CDR3. V was trimmed by 7 bases and J by 5 bases, leaving 18 bases between them. CDR1 is MNHEY and CDR2 is SMNVEV in the germline V gene (reference sequence). This CDR3 is CASIRFGVADNEQFF. CDR3 DNA: TGTGCCAGCATTCGTTTCGGGGTAGCGGACAATGAGCAGTTCTTC.

For this clonotype: A junction boundary mismatches the germline segment, possibly from a read error. The DNA of the CDR3 is TGTGCCAGCAGCTTACAGGGTGACTCTGGGAACACCATATATTTT. Protein: CASSLQGDSGNTIYF. V and J are TRBV7-9 and TRBJ1-3; D possibly corresponds to TRBD1 (5 bases). Germline assignment: CDR1 SEHNR and CDR2 FQNEAQ (reference sequence). The CDR3 contains 15 residues.

This clonotype was seen ten or more times. The chain employs TRBV2 and TRBJ2-3; a weak D match, TRBD1 (7 bases). Per the germline V gene, CDR1 is SNHLY and CDR2 is FYNNEI. The length of the CDR3 is 17 residues. The V end was cut by 4 bases, the J end by 0 bases, with 17 bases between. The CDR3, as DNA: TGTGCCAGCAGTGCCTCCCCAGGGGGGATTAGCACAGATACGCAGTATTTT. As protein: CASSASPGGISTDTQYF. Looking up the rest from reference TRBV2 and TRBJ2-3 gives the full variable domain: EPEVTQTPSHQVTQMGQEVILRCVPISNHLYFYWYRQILGQKVEFLVSFYNNEISEKSEIFDDQFSVERPDGSNFTLKIRSTKLEDSAMYFCASSASPGGISTDTQYFGPGTRLTVL.

This clonotype came up many times. The genes are TRBV4-1 and TRBJ2-1, with 9 bases aligning to TRBD2. J lost 9 bases, V lost 2 bases, and 5 bases had no gene match. Germline V gives CDR1 MGHRA, CDR2 YSYEKL. The CDR3 has 14 amino acids. CDR3 amino acids: CASSQLGLAVEQFF. In DNA, the CDR3 is TGCGCCAGCAGCCAACTGGGACTAGCTGTTGAGCAGTTCTTC.

This clonotype has ten or more counts. This chain connects TRBV29-1 to TRBJ1-3, with D hard to call. Looked up from germline, CDR1 is SQVTM and CDR2 is ANQGSEA. The V end lost 7 bases, the J end lost 6 bases, and 16 bases lay between the germline ends. CDR3 size: 13 residues. Written as DNA, the CDR3 is TGCAGCGGGGTGTTCATCAGCGAAAACACCATATATTTT. Translation: CSGVFISENTIYF.

As for this clonotype: Being one base from a much bigger clone, this may be a read error. The rearrangement uses TRBV11-2 and TRBJ2-1; no definite D call. This CDR3 region has 13 residues. Germline V gene lookup returns CDR1 SGHAT and CDR2 FQNNGV. The CDR3 DNA reads as TGTGCCAGCAGCTTACGGAGCTACAGTGAGCAGTTCTTC. This codes for CASSLRSYSEQFF.

At least ten counts were recorded for this clonotype. The chain carries TRBV9 and TRBJ2-6; D ambiguous. Deletions cut 4 bases from V and 0 bases from J, with 11 bases between. The germline V gene encodes CDR1 SGDLS and CDR2 YYNGEE. The CDR3 has 16 amino acids. This CDR3 is CASSLRALSGANVLTF. The CDR3 DNA sequence: TGTGCCAGCAGCTTGAGAGCACTCTCTGGGGCCAACGTCCTGACTTTC.